Included here is one T cell receptor beta chain sequence, with context. The data originate from a study of blood T cell repertoires in COVID-19. Overall study context: Sites across the United States, Italy and Spain contributed samples from acute and convalescent COVID-19.

V lost 3 bases to trimming and J lost 0 bases, with 2 bases between them. Germline CDR1 is LNHDA and CDR2 is SQIVND (reference sequence). The CDR3 spans 12 residues. TCRdb's table, derived via immunoSEQ multiplex PCR, lists solely in-frame clones and lacks some. The repertoire has about 80,000 clones, 65% to 85% of them found once; the top ten carry over 4.5%. V usage is TRBV19 and J usage is TRBJ1-1, with unresolved D. The sequence was obtained from a man between 60 and 70 years old with active or convalescent COVID-19. Sequencing used peripheral blood. CDR3 sequence reads: CASSIVNTEAFF. The CDR3 bases are TGTGCCAGTAGTATCGTGAACACTGAAGCTTTCTTT.